The clone carrying this T cell receptor beta chain was picked up a small number of times. The antigen is undetermined. Per the germline V gene, CDR1 is LGHDT and CDR2 is YNNKEL (reference sequence). The CDR3 covers 19 residues. The trim removed 0 bases at V and 2 bases at J, leaving 10 bases unmatched. The source of the sample is a study of blood T cells in healthy people across ages. Study-level points and caveats: Using unsorted PBMCs precluded a conclusive naive versus antigen-experienced comparison. As age increased, TCR beta diversity per million T cells fell in a roughly linear fashion.

With a J-beta primer mix and a sample-barcoded 5' primer, a second PCR ran 7 to 11 cycles. A template-switch adaptor with 12 random nucleotides tagged each cDNA molecule. One entry per CDR3 protein results from TCRdb running MiXCR on the 5' RACE reads. The sample lists 1.2 million to 1.5 million distinct CDR3 sequences, 35% to 45% occurring once. Total RNA was extracted at no less than 6 micrograms per sample. The sequenced material came from blood. The TCR originated in a young woman in good health. The chain combines TRBV3-1 with TRBJ2-6; 7 nucleotides match TRBD2. The CDR3 bases are TGTGCCAGCAGCCAAGATTGGGGGGGGTTTCGTACTGGGGCCAACGTCCTGACTTTC. As protein: CASSQDWGGFRTGANVLTF.